The TCR beta chain under discussion was sequenced for a study of graft-versus-host responses after intestinal transplantation listed by TCRdb under 2021. Turning to the overall study: Recipients received multivisceral, liver-intestinal, or isolated intestinal transplants. Alloreactive clones were identified by sequencing pre-transplant mixed lymphocyte reaction products and comparing these products with unstimulated pre-transplant donor and recipient T cells. Donor T cell macrochimerism was defined as a peak of at least 4% donor T cells among recipient peripheral blood mononuclear cells. Of the 20 to 30 intestinal transplant recipients enrolled in the cohort, one of whom was a retransplant, 3 patients without pretransplant specimens were excluded. After intestinal transplantation, graft-versus-host and host-versus-graft alloreactive T cell clones were followed in the graft, circulation and bone marrow using bulk TCR-beta CDR3 sequencing. Instead of going to the commercial service, samples from a few later patients were sequenced in-house on an Illumina MiSeq and processed with MiXCR. All recipients received anti-thymocyte globulin induction followed by maintenance tacrolimus and steroids for approximately 3 years. Study-wide conclusions, independent of this receptor: Peak levels of circulating GvH clones were associated with declines in HvG clones early after transplant. Patients with donor T cell macrochimerism had high GvH to HvG T cell clonal ratios in their allografts. The relatively low number and heterogeneity of intestinal transplant patients limited the conclusions. GvH clones turned up in recipient bone marrow, with some appearing earlier in ileal mucosa or blood, a pattern consistent with an intestinal mucosal origin.

Dithiothreitol, EDTA incubations and collagenase D digestion were used to isolate intraepithelial and lamina propria lymphocytes from graft specimens. Bulk TCR-beta sequencing was performed on serial intestinal graft biopsy specimens collected as late as 600 days after transplant. This clone was seen only a few times. No cognate antigen has been identified for it. Per-base quality was not reported, and no clone a single base away is much larger than it. The library came from the immunoSEQ multiplex PCR assay. Adaptive Biotechnologies carried out high-throughput TCR-beta CDR3 sequencing of genomic DNA for most patients. The study's own analysis went as follows. Adaptive's ImmunoSEQ software supplied the TCR sequencing data for 15 to 20 patients, while MiXCR and VDJtools were used to process three other patients. CDR3 nucleotide sequences shared between donor and recipient were removed because their origin could not be assigned. To count as alloreactive, a clone needed at least 2-fold expansion over unstimulated cells and a minimum CFSE-low frequency of 0.002% (template counts) or 0.001% (read counts). Mappable clones were those detected in sequenced pre-transplant spleen, lymph node, or MLR CFSE-low populations of the donor or recipient. The cumulative frequency of alloreactive clones was calculated as a percentage of all sequences, weighted by copy number. The clones in this table, taken by TCRdb from immuneACCESS, are in-frame only. Not every clone is retained; where verified, under half of the shortfall comes from an unresolved V gene, and the cause of the rest is unknown. V, J and clone size are those of that table, while D and trimming were read from the DNA. This sample lists about 15,000 clones; 67% were detected once. 7% to 9% of the sample comes from the top ten.

Sequenced here: ileum tissue, sampled just over 650 days after intestinal transplantation. This receptor was taken from a human patient who received an intestinal transplant, so some T cells may come from the graft donor.

The CDR3: CAMSRDRSGYGYTF. The DNA sequence follows: TGTGCCATGAGCCGGGACAGGAGCGGCTATGGCTACACCTTC. The chain uses TRBV6-1 and TRBJ1-2; TRBD1 agrees with 8 junctional bases. From cysteine to phenylalanine, the CDR3 is 14 amino acids long. The DNA shown is the 42-base CDR3, in frame from base 1. Ends trimmed: V by 10 bases, J by 4 bases; bases unmatched to a gene: 11. CDR1 is given as MNHNS and CDR2 as SASEGT, both from the germline V gene.